This T cell receptor beta chain was identified in a study of blood T cell repertoires in COVID-19. What the recovered Cohort 3 donors had was two negative PCRs, clearance, or symptom resolution. The germline V gene has CDR1 SEHNR and CDR2 FQNEAQ (reference sequence). Trimming removed 5 bases at V and 6 bases at J, with 16 bases between. This CDR3 comprises 14 residues. Libraries were prepared by immunoSEQ multiplex PCR; TCRdb keeps only in-frame clonotypes and omits some of them. The table has under 300,000 clones, roughly 79% seen once. The source of this sequence is a man aged 35 to 55 who had recovered from COVID-19. The sample comprised PBMCs or T cells enriched from blood (not recorded which). The rearrangement uses TRBV7-9 and TRBJ1-2, with no clear D. CDR3 DNA sequence: TGTGCCAGCAGCCAACCCGGAGCGCTGGATGGCTACACCTTC. Translated: CASSQPGALDGYTF.